One and the same sample provided the 17 T cell receptor beta chains below, sequenced in a study of cytomegalovirus exposure and HLA in healthy donors. In the PCR, 60 Vbeta and 13 Jbeta primers were used. Sequencing was performed with immunoSEQ multiplex PCR; in TCRdb, only in-frame clones are kept and a portion is missing. The sample shows around 140,000 clones, approximately 61% of them seen only once. The sequencing sample was made of PBMCs. Receptors were obtained from a woman aged 40 to 55 in good health and CMV-seronegative.

The chain employs TRBV4-1 and TRBJ2-1; 10 bases agree with TRBD2. Trimming cost V 0 bases and J 8 bases; bases outside gene matches: 7. Germline-derived CDR1 and CDR2 are MGHRA and YSYEKL. The length of the CDR3 is 16 residues. The CDR3 DNA follows: TGCGCCAGCAGCCAAGACCCCAGCGGGGGGGCCCATGAGCAGTTCTTC. It encodes CASSQDPSGGAHEQFF.

This clone came up a few times. The V and J genes are TRBV18 and TRBJ2-7, with 7 bases lining up with TRBD1. The CDR3 runs 14 residues. Germline CDR1 is KGHSH and CDR2 is LQKENI. V lost 2 bases, J lost 2 bases, and 3 bases stayed unmatched. The CDR3 loop is CASSPDRAAYEQYF. The DNA for the CDR3 is TGTGCCAGCTCACCAGACAGGGCAGCCTACGAGCAGTACTTC.

The chain joins TRBV10-2 to TRBJ1-4; D gene unclear. The CDR3 is 13 amino acids. The V gene's germline CDR1 is WSHSY and CDR2 SAAADI. The germline V and J ends were trimmed by 6 bases and 5 bases, with 10 bases remaining between them. CDR3 sequence (DNA): TGCGCCAGCAGGGGAAGGGAGAATGAAAAACTGTTTTTT. Protein sequence: CASRGRENEKLFF.

The J gene is TRBJ2-3, the V gene TRBV7-3, with D hard to call. The V gene's germline CDR1 is SGHTA and CDR2 FQGTGA. Trimming cost V 5 bases and J 4 bases, with 16 bases left between them. The CDR3 is made up of 15 amino acids. The CDR3 region has the DNA TGTGCCAGCAGCCCGCGTCCTGCGTTCGCAGATACGCAGTATTTT. This codes for CASSPRPAFADTQYF.

V is TRBV7-2 and J is TRBJ2-3; 7 bases match TRBD2. The CDR3 sequence is 18 residues long. The trim removed 6 bases at V and 6 bases at J, leaving 21 bases unmatched. Germline CDR1 and CDR2: SGHTA and FQGNSA. CDR3 region: CASRLGSRGILLPDTQYF. The CDR3 DNA reads TGTGCCAGCAGGTTGGGGTCGCGGGGGATACTTCTACCGGATACGCAGTATTTT.

The sample holds a few counts of this clone. The rearrangement links TRBV27 to TRBJ2-3; possible D gene TRBD2, 5 bases. The germline V gene encodes CDR1 MNHEY and CDR2 SMNVEV (reference sequence). The V gene lost 6 bases and the J gene lost 4 bases, with 11 bases spanning the gap. CDR3 length: 13 residues. The DNA for the CDR3 is TGTGCCAGCAGCCCTACTAGTTCAGATACGCAGTATTTT. This codes for CASSPTSSDTQYF.

This clone has a single count. The V call is TRBV27, the J call TRBJ1-1; TRBD1 matches at 9 bases. This CDR3 is 15 amino acids long. V trimming: 7 bases; J trimming: 4 bases; junction bases outside the gene matches: 10. CDR1 is MNHEY and CDR2 is SMNVEV in the germline V gene (reference sequence). The CDR3: CASKADRGRATEAFF. In DNA, the CDR3 is TGTGCCAGCAAGGCGGACAGGGGCCGGGCCACTGAAGCTTTCTTT.

This clone was counted only a few times. CDR3 sequence (DNA): TGTGCCAGCAGTTACGGCAGGGGCCTCCAAGAGACCCAGTACTTC. As protein: CASSYGRGLQETQYF. V and J are TRBV6-6 and TRBJ2-5; maybe TRBD1 (6 bases). Looked up from germline, CDR1 is MNHNY and CDR2 is SVGAGI (reference sequence). V gave up 2 bases and J gave up 1 base, with 11 bases separating them. This CDR3 contains 15 residues.

The rearrangement joins TRBV27 to TRBJ2-3; 13 nucleotides line up with TRBD2. The germline V gene encodes CDR1 MNHEY and CDR2 SMNVEV (reference sequence). There are 16 residues in the CDR3. The V and J ends lost 5 bases and 3 bases, in that order; junction bases with no gene match: 5. The CDR3 reads CASSRRLAGGTDTQYF. For the CDR3, the DNA is TGTGCCAGCAGTCGACGACTAGCGGGGGGAACAGATACGCAGTATTTT.

The chain carries TRBV15 and TRBJ1-2; 7 bases agree with TRBD1. Trimming at V came to 3 bases and at J to 3 bases, leaving 16 bases not matched to a gene. Germline V lookup: CDR1 LNHNV, CDR2 YYDKDF (reference sequence). The CDR3 extends over 18 amino acids. CDR3 DNA sequence: TGTGCCACCAGCAGGAGAGGGCCGGGGACAGCTTGGGACTATGGCTACACCTTC. This encodes CATSRRGPGTAWDYGYTF.

The DNA of the CDR3 is TGTGCCAGCAGCAGGGGGCGCGTTACCGATGAGCAGTTCTTC. This encodes CASSRGRVTDEQFF. This chain joins TRBV6-1 and TRBJ2-1; 8 bases map to TRBD1. The junction had 9 bases not matched to a gene; V was cut back by 6 bases and J by 8 bases. CDR3 length: 14 amino acids. Per germline, CDR1 MNHNS and CDR2 SASEGT.

The rearrangement links TRBV7-7 to TRBJ1-1; D is unclear. Trimming cost V 5 bases and J 1 base, with 11 bases left between them. This CDR3 comprises 14 residues. Germline CDR1 and CDR2: SSHAT and FNYEAQ (reference sequence). The CDR3 reads CASSPQTGNTEAFF. The CDR3 DNA is TGTGCCAGCAGCCCCCAAACGGGGAACACTGAAGCTTTCTTT. Supplemented by reference TRBV7-7 and TRBJ1-1, the full variable domain reads GAGVSQSPRYKVTKRGQDVTLRCDPISSHATLYWYQQALGQGPEFLTYFNYEAQPDKSGLPSDRFSAERPEGSISTLTIQRTEQRDSAMYRCASSPQTGNTEAFFGQGTRLTVV.

This clone was counted only a few times. The chain combines TRBV2 with TRBJ2-7; TRBD1 matches at 7 bases. This CDR3 contains 18 residues. V lost 7 bases and J lost 5; bases outside the gene matches: 23. The germline gives CDR1 SNHLY, CDR2 FYNNEI. CDR3 residues: CASTPRGRDRVRSNEQYF. The CDR3 DNA follows: TGTGCCAGCACCCCCCGAGGTAGAGACAGGGTCAGGTCGAACGAGCAGTACTTC.

This clone occurred a few times. V and J are TRBV6-1 and TRBJ2-2; perhaps TRBD1 as D (5 bases). The CDR3 covers 13 residues. The V and J ends lost 9 bases and 2 bases respectively, with 10 bases between them. Germline lookup yields CDR1 MNHNS and CDR2 SASEGT. The CDR3 here is CASGALNTGELFF. CDR3 nucleotide sequence: TGTGCCAGTGGGGCCCTAAACACCGGGGAGCTGTTTTTT.

To note about this clone: The junction shows a germline mismatch at one end, possibly a read error. V and J are TRBV7-2 and TRBJ1-2, with no clear D. The CDR3 has 14 residues. CDR1 is SGHTA and CDR2 is FQGNSA in the germline V gene. The CDR3 here is CASSLDRTNYGYTF. CDR3 DNA: TGTGCCAGCAGCTTAGATCGGACTAACTATGGTTACACCTTC.

The chain couples TRBV14 to TRBJ1-2; D is ambiguous. The germline CDR1 and CDR2 sequences are SGHDN and FVKESK. The V end was cut by 4 bases, the J end by 4 bases, with 10 bases between. This CDR3 comprises 13 residues. The CDR3 protein is CASSPEQIYGYTF. CDR3 nucleotide sequence: TGTGCCAGCAGCCCGGAGCAAATCTATGGCTACACCTTC. Full variable domain (rest looked up from reference TRBV14 and TRBJ1-2): EAGVTQFPSHSVIEKGQTVTLRCDPISGHDNLYWYRRVMGKEIKFLLHFVKESKQDESGMPNNRFLAERTGGTYSTLKVQPAELEDSGVYFCASSPEQIYGYTFGSGTRLTVV.

The chain employs TRBV5-1 and TRBJ2-1; 11 bases align to TRBD2. The CDR3 length is 19 residues. In germline, CDR1 is SGHRS, CDR2 YFSETQ. After removal of 0 bases from V and 4 bases from J, the junction contained 12 bases not matched to a gene. The CDR3: CASSLADRTSGRSYNEQFF. The CDR3 DNA follows: TGCGCCAGCAGCTTGGCAGATAGGACTAGCGGGCGTTCTTACAATGAGCAGTTCTTC.